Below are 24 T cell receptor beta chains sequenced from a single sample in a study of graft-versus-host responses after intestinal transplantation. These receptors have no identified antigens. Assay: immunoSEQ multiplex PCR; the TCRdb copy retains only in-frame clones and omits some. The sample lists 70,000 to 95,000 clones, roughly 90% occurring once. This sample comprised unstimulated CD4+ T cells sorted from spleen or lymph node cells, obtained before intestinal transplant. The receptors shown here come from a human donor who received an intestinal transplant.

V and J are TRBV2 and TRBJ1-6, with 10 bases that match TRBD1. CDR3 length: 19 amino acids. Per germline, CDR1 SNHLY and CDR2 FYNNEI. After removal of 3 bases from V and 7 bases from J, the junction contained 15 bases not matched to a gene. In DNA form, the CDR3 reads TGTGCCAGCAGTGACGGAGGGTTGGACAGGGGGTTGGCGAATTCACCCCTCCACTTT. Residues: CASSDGGLDRGLANSPLHF.

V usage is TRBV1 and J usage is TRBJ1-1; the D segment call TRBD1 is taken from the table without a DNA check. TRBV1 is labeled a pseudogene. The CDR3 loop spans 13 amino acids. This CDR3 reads CTSPGTKNTEAFF. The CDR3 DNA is TGCACCAGCCCCGGGACAAAGAACACTGAAGCTTTCTTT.

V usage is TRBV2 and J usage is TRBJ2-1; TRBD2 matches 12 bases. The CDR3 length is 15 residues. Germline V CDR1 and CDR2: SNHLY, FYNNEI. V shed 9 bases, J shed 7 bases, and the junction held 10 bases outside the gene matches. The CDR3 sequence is CASTLAGGPWNEQFF. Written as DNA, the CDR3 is TGTGCCAGTACCCTAGCGGGGGGGCCTTGGAATGAGCAGTTCTTC. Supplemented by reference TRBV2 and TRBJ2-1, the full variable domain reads EPEVTQTPSHQVTQMGQEVILRCVPISNHLYFYWYRQILGQKVEFLVSFYNNEISEKSEIFDDQFSVERPDGSNFTLKIRSTKLEDSAMYFCASTLAGGPWNEQFFGPGTRLTVL.

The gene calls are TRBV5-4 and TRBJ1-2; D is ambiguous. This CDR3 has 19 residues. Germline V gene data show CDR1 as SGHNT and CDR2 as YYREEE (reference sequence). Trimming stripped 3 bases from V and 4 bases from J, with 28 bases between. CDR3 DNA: TGTGCCAGCAGCTCCGGCAGTTATGTTGGGAGCGGGCGCGCCTATGGCTACACCTTC. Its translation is CASSSGSYVGSGRAYGYTF.

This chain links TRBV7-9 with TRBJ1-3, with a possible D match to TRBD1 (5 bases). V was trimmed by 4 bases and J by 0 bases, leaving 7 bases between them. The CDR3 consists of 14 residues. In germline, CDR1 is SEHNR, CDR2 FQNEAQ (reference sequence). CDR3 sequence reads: CASSSQGSGNTIYF. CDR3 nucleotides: TGTGCCAGCAGCTCGCAGGGCTCTGGAAACACCATATATTTT.

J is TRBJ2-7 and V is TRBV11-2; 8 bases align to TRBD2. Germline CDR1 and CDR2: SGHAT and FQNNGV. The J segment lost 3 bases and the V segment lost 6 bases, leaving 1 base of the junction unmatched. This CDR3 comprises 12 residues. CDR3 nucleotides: TGTGCCAGCAGAACTAGCGGCTACGAGCAGTACTTC. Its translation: CASRTSGYEQYF.

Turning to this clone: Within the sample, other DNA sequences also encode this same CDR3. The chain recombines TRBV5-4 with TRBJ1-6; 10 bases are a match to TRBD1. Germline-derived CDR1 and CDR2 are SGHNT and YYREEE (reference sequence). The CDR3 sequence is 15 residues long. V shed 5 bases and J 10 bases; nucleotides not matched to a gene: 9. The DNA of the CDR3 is TGTGCCAGCAGGGATGACGACAGGGGGCAGTCACCCCTCCACTTT. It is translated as CASRDDDRGQSPLHF.

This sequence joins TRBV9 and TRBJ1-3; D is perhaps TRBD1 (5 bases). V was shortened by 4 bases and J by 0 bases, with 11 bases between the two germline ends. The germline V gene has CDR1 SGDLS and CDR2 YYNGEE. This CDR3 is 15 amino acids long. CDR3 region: CASSLTGSSGNTIYF. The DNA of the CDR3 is TGTGCCAGCAGCCTAACAGGCTCCTCTGGAAACACCATATATTTT.

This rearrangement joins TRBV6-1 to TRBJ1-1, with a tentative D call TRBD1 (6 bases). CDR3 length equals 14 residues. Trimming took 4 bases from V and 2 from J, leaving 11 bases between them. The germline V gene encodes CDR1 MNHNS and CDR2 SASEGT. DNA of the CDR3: TGTGCCAGCAGTGTCGGGGACATTAACACTGAAGCTTTCTTT. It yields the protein CASSVGDINTEAFF.

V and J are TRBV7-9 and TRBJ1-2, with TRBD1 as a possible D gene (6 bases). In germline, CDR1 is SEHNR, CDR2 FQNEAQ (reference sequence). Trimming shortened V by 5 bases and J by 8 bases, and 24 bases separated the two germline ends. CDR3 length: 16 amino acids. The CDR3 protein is CASSPSGGTRGGGYTF. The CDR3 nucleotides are TGTGCCAGCAGCCCCAGCGGGGGGACACGCGGGGGAGGCTACACCTTC.

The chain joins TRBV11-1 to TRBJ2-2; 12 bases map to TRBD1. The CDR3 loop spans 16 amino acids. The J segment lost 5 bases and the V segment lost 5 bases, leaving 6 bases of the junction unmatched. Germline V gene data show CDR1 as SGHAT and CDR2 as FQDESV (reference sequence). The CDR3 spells CASSPRDRGQTGELFF. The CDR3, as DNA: TGTGCCAGCAGCCCTAGGGACAGGGGGCAAACCGGGGAGCTGTTTTTT.

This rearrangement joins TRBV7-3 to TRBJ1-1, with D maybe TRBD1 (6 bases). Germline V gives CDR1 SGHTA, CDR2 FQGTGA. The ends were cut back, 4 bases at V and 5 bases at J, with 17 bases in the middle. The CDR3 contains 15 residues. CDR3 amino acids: CASSSSGAGGTEAFF. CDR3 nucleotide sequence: TGTGCCAGCAGCTCGTCGGGGGCGGGAGGGACTGAAGCTTTCTTT. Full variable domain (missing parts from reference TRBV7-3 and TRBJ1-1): GAGVSQTPSNKVTEKGKYVELRCDPISGHTALYWYRQSLGQGPEFLIYFQGTGAADDSGLPNDRFFAVRPEGSVSTLKIQRTERGDSAVYLCASSSSGAGGTEAFFGQGTRLTVV.

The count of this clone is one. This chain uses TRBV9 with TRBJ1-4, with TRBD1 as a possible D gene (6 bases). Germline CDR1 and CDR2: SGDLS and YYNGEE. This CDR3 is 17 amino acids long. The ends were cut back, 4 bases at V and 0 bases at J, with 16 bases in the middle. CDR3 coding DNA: TGTGCCAGCAGCAAAGGGGGTAGGACCCCAACTAATGAAAAACTGTTTTTT. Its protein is CASSKGGRTPTNEKLFF.

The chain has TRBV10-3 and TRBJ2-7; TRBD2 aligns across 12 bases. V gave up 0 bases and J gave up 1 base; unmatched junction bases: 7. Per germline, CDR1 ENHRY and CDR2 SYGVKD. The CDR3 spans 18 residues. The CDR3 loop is CAISESPSGGAGSYEQYF. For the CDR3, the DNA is TGTGCCATCAGTGAGTCGCCTAGCGGGGGGGCCGGGTCCTACGAGCAGTACTTC.

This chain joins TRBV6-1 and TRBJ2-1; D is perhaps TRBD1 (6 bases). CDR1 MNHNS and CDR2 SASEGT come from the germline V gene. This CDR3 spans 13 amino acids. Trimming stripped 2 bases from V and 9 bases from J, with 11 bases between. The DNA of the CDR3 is TGTGCCAGCAGTGAAAGGGGGAGTGGTGAGCAGTTCTTC. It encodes CASSERGSGEQFF.

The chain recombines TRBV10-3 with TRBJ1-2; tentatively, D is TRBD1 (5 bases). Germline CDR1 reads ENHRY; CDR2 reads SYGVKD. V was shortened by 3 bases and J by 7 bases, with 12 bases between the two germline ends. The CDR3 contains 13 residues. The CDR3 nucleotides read TGTGCCATCAGTGACTTGTCCGGGGGTGGCTACACCTTC. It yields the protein CAISDLSGGGYTF.

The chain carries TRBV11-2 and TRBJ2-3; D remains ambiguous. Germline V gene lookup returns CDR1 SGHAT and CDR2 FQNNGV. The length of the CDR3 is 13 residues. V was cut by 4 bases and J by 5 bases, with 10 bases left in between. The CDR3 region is CASSSSSQDTQYF. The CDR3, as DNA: TGTGCCAGCAGCTCTAGTTCCCAAGATACGCAGTATTTT.

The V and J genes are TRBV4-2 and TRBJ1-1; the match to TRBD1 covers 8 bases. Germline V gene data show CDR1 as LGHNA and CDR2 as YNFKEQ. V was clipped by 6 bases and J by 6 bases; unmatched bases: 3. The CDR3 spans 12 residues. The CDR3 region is CASSAQGAEAFF. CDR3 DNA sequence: TGTGCCAGCAGTGCACAGGGGGCTGAAGCTTTCTTT.

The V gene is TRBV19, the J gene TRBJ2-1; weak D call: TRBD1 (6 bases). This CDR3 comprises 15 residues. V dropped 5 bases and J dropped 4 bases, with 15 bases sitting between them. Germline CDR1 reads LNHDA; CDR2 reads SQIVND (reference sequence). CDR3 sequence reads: CASSFSRDTYNEQFF. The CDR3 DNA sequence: TGTGCCAGTAGTTTCAGCCGGGACACATACAATGAGCAGTTCTTC.

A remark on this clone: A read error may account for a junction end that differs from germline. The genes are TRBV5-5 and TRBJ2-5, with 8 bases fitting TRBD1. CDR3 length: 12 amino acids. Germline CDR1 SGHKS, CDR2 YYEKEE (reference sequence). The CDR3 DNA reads TGTGCCAGCAGCTTGGCCTCCAAGACAGGGGACTTC. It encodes CASSLASKTGDF.

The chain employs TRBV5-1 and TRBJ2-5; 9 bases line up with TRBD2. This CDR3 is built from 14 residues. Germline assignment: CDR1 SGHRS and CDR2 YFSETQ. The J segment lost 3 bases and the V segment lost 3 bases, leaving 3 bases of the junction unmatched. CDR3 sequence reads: CASSSLAGKETQYF. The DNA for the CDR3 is TGCGCCAGCAGCTCCCTAGCGGGGAAAGAGACCCAGTACTTC.

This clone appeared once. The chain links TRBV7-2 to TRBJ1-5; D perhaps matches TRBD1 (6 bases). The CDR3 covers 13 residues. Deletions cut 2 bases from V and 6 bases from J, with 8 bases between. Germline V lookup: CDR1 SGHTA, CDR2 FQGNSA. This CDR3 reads CASSLSRGQPQHF. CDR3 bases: TGTGCCAGCAGCTTAAGCAGGGGTCAGCCCCAGCATTTT.

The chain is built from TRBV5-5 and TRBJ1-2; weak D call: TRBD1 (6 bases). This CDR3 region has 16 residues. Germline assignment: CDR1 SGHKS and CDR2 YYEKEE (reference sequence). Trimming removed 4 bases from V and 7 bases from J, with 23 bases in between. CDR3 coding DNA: TGTGCCAGCAGCCCTTTTCCAGACCGGACAGAAGGTGGCTACACCTTC. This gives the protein CASSPFPDRTEGGYTF.

Written as DNA, the CDR3 is TGTGCCAGCAGCCCCCAACACAACACTGAAGCTTTCTTT. As protein: CASSPQHNTEAFF. This chain links TRBV11-3 with TRBJ1-1; no clear D. This CDR3 has 13 residues. The V gene lost 5 bases and the J gene lost 2 bases, with 9 bases spanning the gap. Germline CDR1 is SGHNT and CDR2 is YENEEA. Supplemented by reference TRBV11-3 and TRBJ1-1, the full variable domain reads EAGVVQSPRYKIIEKKQPVAFWCNPISGHNTLYWYLQNLGQGPELLIRYENEEAVDDSQLPKDRFSAERLKGVDSTLKIQPAELGDSAVYLCASSPQHNTEAFFGQGTRLTVV.